Reported below is one TCR beta chain. Other DNA sequences from this sample encode an identical CDR3 as well. Under the authors' procedure: How many nucleated cells were present was estimated from reference gene primer amplification. The table came from immunoSEQ multiplex PCR; TCRdb's copy has only in-frame clones and leaves some out. The V and J calls and the clone size are those of that table, but D and trimming were determined from the DNA. The sample gives 120,000 or so clones, roughly 74% of which show up once; roughly 5.5% is in the top ten. This entry comes from a study of blood T cell repertoires in COVID-19. In the study overall: The origin of the acute and convalescent COVID-19 samples was the United States, Italy and Spain. Sample material is recorded as cDNA or gDNA derived from T cells, B-cell-depleted T cells, or PBMCs.

The sample taken for sequencing was peripheral blood. The sequence was collected from a man between 60 and 70 years old with acute or convalescent COVID-19.

The DNA of the CDR3 is TGTGCCAGCAGCGTAGGAGGGATGAACACTGAAGCTTTCTTT. Translation gives CASSVGGMNTEAFF. J is TRBJ1-1 and V is TRBV9; D is unclear. The V and J ends lost 0 bases and 0 bases respectively, with 6 bases between them. The CDR3 runs to 14 residues. Germline CDR1 reads SGDLS; CDR2 reads YYNGEE.